The 28 T cell receptor beta chains below were found in one sample sequenced in a study of T cells in Graves' hyperthyroidism and ophthalmopathy. RNA transcripts provided the source from which TCR beta CDR3 regions were amplified. The TCR CDR3 first-round RT-PCR relied on the HTBI primer set. One entry per CDR3 protein, called by TCRdb with MiXCR from the multiplex PCR reads. The repertoire has hundreds of thousands of distinct CDR3 sequences, over 12% of them found once; the top ten carry roughly 20%. The source material was blood. The source is a woman aged 55-69 years with Graves' ophthalmopathy.

This clonotype occurred many times. The J gene is TRBJ2-7, the V gene TRBV7-9; D is unclear. V was trimmed by 5 bases and J by 2 bases, leaving 7 bases between them. Germline CDR1 is SEHNR and CDR2 is FQNEAQ (reference sequence). The CDR3 is made up of 12 amino acids. The CDR3 loop is CASSPQTYEQYF. In DNA, the CDR3 is TGTGCCAGCAGCCCCCAAACCTACGAGCAGTACTTC.

At least ten counts were recorded for this clonotype. This chain uses TRBV20-1 with TRBJ2-3; no reliable D call. The CDR3 covers 12 residues. Trimming took off 5 bases at V and 5 bases at J, with 11 bases between the two ends. Germline CDR1 reads DFQATT; CDR2 reads SNEGSKA (reference sequence). The CDR3 DNA sequence: TGCAGTGCTCCCCCCTCGGTAGATACGCAGTATTTT. The encoded protein is CSAPPSVDTQYF.

Ten or more counts support this clonotype. The rearrangement joins TRBV2 to TRBJ1-1; 7 bases match TRBD1. The CDR3 totals 13 residues. Unmatched junction bases numbered 5, after V lost 7 bases and J lost 3 bases. Germline V lookup: CDR1 SNHLY, CDR2 FYNNEI. The CDR3 reads CASKEGAHTEAFF. The DNA for the CDR3 is TGTGCCAGCAAGGAGGGGGCCCACACTGAAGCTTTCTTT.

This clonotype was picked up a small number of times. The gene calls are TRBV5-5 and TRBJ2-1, with 10 bases fitting TRBD1. This CDR3 has 14 amino acids. The germline CDR1 and CDR2 sequences are SGHKS and YYEKEE (reference sequence). V lost 3 bases and J lost 7; bases outside the gene matches: 4. The CDR3 spells CASSWGQGTNEQFF. The CDR3, as DNA: TGTGCCAGCAGCTGGGGACAGGGGACGAATGAGCAGTTCTTC.

In its sample, this clonotype was seen many times. V is TRBV12-3 or TRBV12-4 and J is TRBJ1-5, with D perhaps matching TRBD1 (5 bases). The CDR3 contains 14 residues. Deletions cut 5 bases from V and 1 base from J, with 9 bases between. The CDR3 bases are TGTGCCAGCAGTGGGGACGTCAGCAATCAGCCCCAGCATTTT. Its protein product is CASSGDVSNQPQHF.

This clonotype was observed many times. V usage is TRBV12-3 or TRBV12-4 and J usage is TRBJ2-7; D possibly uses TRBD1 or TRBD2 (5 bases each). Trimming left V 6 bases short and J 0 bases short, with 21 bases between. CDR3 length: 17 residues. CDR3 DNA sequence: TGTGCCAGCAGCCCACCGACCGGGACCGGAAGCTCCTACGAGCAGTACTTC. It yields the protein CASSPPTGTGSSYEQYF.

This clonotype was detected many times. The J gene is TRBJ2-7, the V gene TRBV13, with 12 nucleotides matching TRBD2. This CDR3 has 16 residues. With 1 base clipped from V and 3 bases from J, the junction kept 4 bases outside the gene matches. Germline V CDR1 and CDR2: PRHDT, FYEKMQ (reference sequence). The CDR3 is CASSLASGRVIYEQYF. In DNA, the CDR3 is TGTGCCAGCAGCTTAGCTAGCGGGAGGGTAATCTACGAGCAGTACTTC.

A few counts support this clonotype. This rearrangement joins TRBV20-1 to TRBJ2-6; D gene ambiguous. The germline V and J ends were trimmed by 2 bases and 0 bases, with 8 bases remaining between them. CDR1 DFQATT and CDR2 SNEGSKA come from the germline V gene (reference sequence). The CDR3 has 15 amino acids. The CDR3 nucleotides are TGCAGTGCTAGACTGGGTTCCTCTGGGGCCAACGTCCTGACTTTC. This sequence encodes CSARLGSSGANVLTF.

This clonotype was recorded at least ten times. This rearrangement joins TRBV7-2 to TRBJ2-7, with 7 bases matching TRBD1. Looked up from germline, CDR1 is SGHTA and CDR2 is FQGNSA. This CDR3 has 14 amino acids. The J segment lost 3 bases and the V segment lost 5 bases, leaving 7 bases of the junction unmatched. The CDR3 loop reads CASSAAPGGYEQYF. CDR3 sequence (DNA): TGTGCCAGCAGCGCCGCGCCAGGGGGCTACGAGCAGTACTTC.

This clonotype was observed a few times. The chain combines TRBV4-2 with TRBJ2-4; TRBD2 is a possible D gene (6 bases). The V gene's germline CDR1 is LGHNA and CDR2 YNFKEQ. The CDR3 runs 16 residues. V gave up 1 base and J gave up 7 bases, with 17 bases separating them. CDR3 bases: TGTGCCAGCAGCCAAGCAGGACTATCGGGCCCCAACATTCAGTACTTC. Its protein product is CASSQAGLSGPNIQYF.

This clonotype was seen ten or more times. The CDR3 is CASSLYPSGTAFYEQYF. The CDR3 region has the DNA TGTGCCAGCAGTTTATACCCCTCCGGGACAGCCTTCTACGAGCAGTACTTC. The V call is TRBV28, the J call TRBJ2-7; 7 nucleotides match TRBD1. Germline V CDR1 and CDR2: MDHEN, SYDVKM. The CDR3 totals 17 residues. After removal of 1 base from V and 3 bases from J, the junction contained 12 bases not matched to a gene. The full variable domain, with the rest looked up from reference TRBV28 and TRBJ2-7, is DVKVTQSSRYLVKRTGEKVFLECVQDMDHENMFWYRQDPGLGLRLIYFSYDVKMKEKGDIPEGYSVSREKKERFSLILESASTNQTSMYLCASSLYPSGTAFYEQYFGPGTRLTVT.

Concerning this clonotype itself: Given a much more abundant clone one base away, this may be a read error. The CDR3 region is CAEGQFGGALEYF. CDR3 sequence (DNA): TGTGCCGAGGGACAGTTCGGGGGCGCGTTAGAGTACTTC. The rearrangement uses TRBV30 and TRBJ2-4; the D gene is possibly TRBD1 (7 bases). V was shortened by 8 bases and J by 14 bases, with 25 bases between the two germline ends. Germline V lookup: CDR1 GTSNPN, CDR2 SVGIG (reference sequence). This CDR3 region has 13 residues. The variable domain in full, completed from reference TRBV30 and TRBJ2-4, reads SQTIHQWPATLVQPVGSPLSLECTVEGTSNPNLYWYRQAAGRGLQLLFYSVGIGQISSEVPQNLSASRPQDRQFILSSKKLLLSDSGFYLCAEGQFGGALEYFGAGTRLSVL.

This clonotype occurred many times. The chain uses TRBV3-1 and TRBJ2-1; TRBD2 aligns across 7 bases. The CDR3 is 18 amino acids. Trimming cost V 0 bases and J 3 bases; bases outside gene matches: 11. The germline V gene encodes CDR1 LGHDT and CDR2 YNNKEL (reference sequence). The CDR3 here is CASSQDGTNKEYYNEQFF. The CDR3 DNA sequence: TGTGCCAGCAGCCAAGACGGGACTAATAAAGAATACTACAATGAGCAGTTCTTC.

At least ten counts were recorded for this clonotype. Mismatch with germline at one junction end may stem from a read error. The chain combines TRBV7-7 with TRBJ1-1; D is ambiguous. Germline assignment: CDR1 SSHAT and CDR2 FNYEAQ (reference sequence). The CDR3 is made up of 16 amino acids. Here the CDR3 DNA reads TGTGCTAGCAGGAAAACGGGGTCAAAGGGTGGCACTGAAGCTTTCTTT. The encoded protein is CASRKTGSKGGTEAFF.

The chain couples TRBV20-1 to TRBJ2-3; weak D call: TRBD2 (6 bases). The V gene lost 6 bases and the J gene lost 5 bases, with 24 bases spanning the gap. The CDR3 runs 16 residues. Germline V CDR1 and CDR2: DFQATT, SNEGSKA (reference sequence). CDR3 sequence: CSAVRAVPGGRDTQYF. CDR3 DNA sequence: TGCAGTGCCGTGCGGGCGGTTCCCGGGGGAAGAGATACGCAGTATTTT.

This clonotype was observed at least ten times. The rearrangement uses TRBV20-1 and TRBJ1-5; 8 bases map to TRBD1. Germline CDR1 and CDR2: DFQATT and SNEGSKA (reference sequence). V dropped 4 bases and J dropped 1; count of bases not matched to a gene: 6. The CDR3 has 15 residues. The CDR3 loop reads CSAMGTGRSNQPQHF. The CDR3 DNA follows: TGCAGTGCTATGGGGACAGGTAGGAGCAATCAGCCCCAGCATTTT.

This clonotype occurred a few times. The rearrangement joins TRBV18 to TRBJ2-2; TRBD2 agrees at 7 bases. Germline trimming cut 1 base from V and 4 bases from J; bases unmatched to any gene: 6. The CDR3 has 16 residues. Germline V gene data show CDR1 as KGHSH and CDR2 as LQKENI. CDR3 amino acids: CASSPRVGLSTGELFF. The CDR3, as DNA: TGTGCCAGCTCACCACGTGTGGGACTAAGCACCGGGGAGCTGTTTTTT.

This clonotype was found many times. The chain has TRBV2 and TRBJ2-7; 10 bases are shared with TRBD1. With 6 bases clipped from V and 4 bases from J, the junction kept 9 bases outside the gene matches. The CDR3 is made up of 15 amino acids. Per germline, CDR1 SNHLY and CDR2 FYNNEI. The CDR3 nucleotides read TGTGCCAGCAGACCCTCTGCGGGACAGGGGTACGAGCAGTACTTC. Amino acid sequence: CASRPSAGQGYEQYF.

This clonotype was observed at least ten times. V and J are TRBV28 and TRBJ2-5, with D possibly matching TRBD2 (5 bases). The CDR3 is made up of 15 amino acids. CDR1 MDHEN and CDR2 SYDVKM come from the germline V gene. Trimming removed 2 bases at V and 2 bases at J, with 12 bases between. The CDR3 protein is CASSLGGPVQETQYF. CDR3 nucleotides: TGTGCCAGCAGTTTAGGCGGGCCAGTACAAGAGACCCAGTACTTC. Full variable domain (remainder filled in from reference TRBV28 and TRBJ2-5): DVKVTQSSRYLVKRTGEKVFLECVQDMDHENMFWYRQDPGLGLRLIYFSYDVKMKEKGDIPEGYSVSREKKERFSLILESASTNQTSMYLCASSLGGPVQETQYFGPGTRLLVL.

In this sample, this clonotype turned up many times. The CDR3 region is CASSQYTSGGETQYF. The CDR3 DNA reads as TGCGCCAGCAGCCAATATACTAGCGGGGGGGAGACCCAGTACTTC. The chain is built from TRBV4-1 and TRBJ2-5; 12 bases are shared with TRBD2. Germline lookup yields CDR1 MGHRA and CDR2 YSYEKL. Trimming removed 2 bases from V and 5 bases from J; junction bases left unmatched: 3. This CDR3 has 15 residues.

This clonotype was seen at least ten times. The chain couples TRBV6-1 to TRBJ1-1; no firm D call. V was trimmed by 2 bases and J by 4 bases, leaving 11 bases between them. This CDR3 is 14 amino acids long. Germline V gene lookup returns CDR1 MNHNS and CDR2 SASEGT. CDR3 nucleotide sequence: TGTGCCAGCAGTGAATTCAGCGGATTCACTGAAGCTTTCTTT. Its protein product is CASSEFSGFTEAFF.

This clonotype has a handful of counts. This sequence joins TRBV20-1 and TRBJ2-3, with D possibly being TRBD2 (6 bases). The CDR3 sequence is 14 residues long. Trimming pared 6 bases from V and 2 bases from J, leaving 15 bases between. Germline V CDR1 and CDR2: DFQATT, SNEGSKA (reference sequence). CDR3 region: CSAGGGRDTDTQYF. CDR3 nucleotides: TGCAGTGCGGGTGGGGGGAGAGACACAGATACGCAGTATTTT.

This clonotype was seen at least ten times. The chain combines TRBV10-3 with TRBJ1-5; TRBD1 might be the D (5 bases). Germline values: CDR1 ENHRY, CDR2 SYGVKD. V gave up 4 bases and J gave up 9 bases, with 19 bases separating them. The CDR3 runs to 15 residues. CDR3 protein: CAISGSGDAGGPQHF. DNA of the CDR3: TGTGCCATCAGTGGGTCCGGAGACGCCGGGGGGCCCCAGCATTTT.

Many counts were recorded for this clonotype. The chain is built from TRBV20-1 and TRBJ2-5; D call uncertain. V was cut by 6 bases and J by 4 bases, with 21 bases left in between. Looked up from germline, CDR1 is DFQATT and CDR2 is SNEGSKA (reference sequence). This CDR3 spans 15 amino acids. The CDR3 DNA follows: TGCAGTGCCACCCCTTATGGCATAACCTCAGAGACCCAGTACTTC. Protein product: CSATPYGITSETQYF.

This clonotype has at least ten counts. The genes are TRBV28 and TRBJ2-6; the D is unclear. Trimming stripped 8 bases from V and 0 bases from J, with 5 bases between. CDR3 length: 13 amino acids. The germline CDR1 and CDR2 sequences are MDHEN and SYDVKM. The CDR3 nucleotides are TGTGCCAGCTCTAGCTCTGGGGCCAACGTCCTGACTTTC. Translation gives CASSSSGANVLTF.

In this sample, this clonotype turned up many times. The V call is TRBV18, the J call TRBJ1-1; D not resolved. Trimming cost V 2 bases and J 3 bases, with 10 bases left between them. The germline CDR1 and CDR2 sequences are KGHSH and LQKENI. This CDR3 has 14 amino acids. The CDR3 region has the DNA TGTGCCAGCTCACCAACCCCCGATGACACTGAAGCTTTCTTT. The encoded protein is CASSPTPDDTEAFF.

This clonotype was seen many times. V gene TRBV11-2 combines with J gene TRBJ2-5; D may be TRBD1 or TRBD2 (6 bases each). Germline values: CDR1 SGHAT, CDR2 FQNNGV. Trimming took 2 bases from V and 4 from J, leaving 11 bases between them. This CDR3 is 14 amino acids long. Written as DNA, the CDR3 is TGTGCCAGCAGCTTACGTAGGGGGGCAGAGACCCAGTACTTC. It encodes CASSLRRGAETQYF.

This clonotype was counted many times. The chain is built from TRBV2 and TRBJ2-1, with D perhaps given as TRBD1 or TRBD2 (5 bases each). The CDR3 spans 13 residues. Trimming stripped 3 bases from V and 9 bases from J, with 12 bases between. CDR1 is SNHLY and CDR2 is FYNNEI in the germline V gene. The CDR3 sequence is CASSEGVGPEQFF. DNA of the CDR3: TGTGCCAGCAGTGAGGGGGTGGGCCCTGAGCAGTTCTTC. Filled out from reference TRBV2 and TRBJ2-1, the complete variable domain reads EPEVTQTPSHQVTQMGQEVILRCVPISNHLYFYWYRQILGQKVEFLVSFYNNEISEKSEIFDDQFSVERPDGSNFTLKIRSTKLEDSAMYFCASSEGVGPEQFFGPGTRLTVL.